The source of this T cell receptor (beta chain) is a study of cytomegalovirus exposure and HLA in healthy donors. Study background: Of all 400 or so donors who were genotyped, roughly 81% belonged to the Caucasian-associated ancestry cluster. Notes on the study in general: A later analysis linked a missense DCLRE1C variant to TCR beta V- and J-gene trimming.

Concerning this clone: What it binds is not known.

CDR1 and CDR2 from the germline V gene are SNHLY and FYNNEI. The length of the CDR3 is 12 residues. Trimming took off 4 bases at V and 3 bases at J, with 6 bases between the two ends. The PCR had 60 Vbeta and 13 Jbeta primers. Measured with immunoSEQ multiplex PCR; TCRdb has only the in-frame clones, and not every one. This repertoire shows tens of thousands of clones, approximately 74% found once; its top ten account for approximately 5.7%. The J gene is TRBJ1-2, the V gene TRBV2; weak D call: TRBD1 (5 bases). The source of this sequence is a woman aged 45-59 years in good health and CMV-seropositive. The specimen was PBMCs. Here the CDR3 DNA reads TGTGCCAGCAGTGGCAGGGACTATGGCTACACCTTC. Translating gives CASSGRDYGYTF.